The 2 T cell receptor beta chains below come from one sample, sequenced in a study of post-analysis software for immune sequencing data. Findings and caveats of the study: About 5 TRBV segments (TRBV5-6, TRBV5-1 and TRBV20-1 among them) occurred more frequently in patients than in controls.

Presence of unique molecular identifiers characterized the TCR beta cDNA libraries. TCRdb fed the PCR reads into MiXCR, producing one record per CDR3 protein. The sample has some 800,000 distinct CDR3 sequences; around 45% are singletons. For these receptors, no antigen is known. Sequencing was performed on blood. These receptors all stem from a girl aged 5-17 years with multiple sclerosis.

The chain joins TRBV7-9 to TRBJ1-1; no clear D gene. The CDR3 totals 15 residues. Trimming took off 4 bases at V and 4 bases at J, with 16 bases between the two ends. Germline lookup yields CDR1 SEHNR and CDR2 FQNEAQ (reference sequence). This CDR3 reads CASSSDQTRSTEAFF. The CDR3 nucleotides are TGTGCCAGCAGCTCCGACCAAACAAGGAGCACTGAAGCTTTCTTT.

The chain combines TRBV4-2 with TRBJ2-5; D is perhaps TRBD1 or TRBD2 (5 bases each). Per germline, CDR1 LGHNA and CDR2 YNFKEQ. The CDR3 consists of 14 residues. Between the trimmed V and J ends, which lost 2 bases and 5 bases, there was a span of 12 bases. DNA for the CDR3: TGTGCCAGCAGCCAAAGCCGGGGCTGGGAGACCCAGTACTTC. It is translated as CASSQSRGWETQYF.